The sequence of this T cell receptor (beta chain) was determined in a study of T cells expressing NK-cell markers. Study-level information: Among the eight sequenced donors, seven tested HCMV-seropositive and one tested seronegative.

Findings and caveats of the study: There were a handful of donors in whom these clonotypes also led the CD3+CD56-NKG2C+ fraction.

Researchers built TCR beta cDNA using 5'RACE template switching with UMIs. Reprocessing the 5' RACE reads, TCRdb reports a single entry for every CDR3 protein and omits DNA. The sample data list 150,000 to 180,000 distinct CDR3 sequences. About this clonotype itself: As yet, its antigen is unknown.

The TCR was taken from a woman aged 45-65 years in good health. The sequenced sample was blood T cells: a sorted CD56 or NKG2C T cell subset, CD4+ or CD8+ T cells, or bulk PBMC T cells (not recorded which).

CDR3 loop: CASSEGPRTDTQYF. This chain uses TRBV28 with TRBJ2-3; TCRdb outputs TRBD2, but without DNA this stays unchecked. The CDR3 spans 14 residues. Germline V lookup: CDR1 MDHEN, CDR2 SYDVKM.